A selection of T cell receptor beta chains follows, all from one sample in a study of breast tumors, draining lymph nodes, adjacent tissues. TCRdb called the multiplex PCR reads again in MiXCR, with one record for every CDR3 protein. This sample has fewer than 300,000 distinct CDR3 sequences, with approximately 31% found just once. The sequencing input was axillary lymph node tissue. Source of these receptors: a female donor with breast cancer. Some clones in this sample may be carry-over from other donors' samples. The CDR3 runs from the conserved cysteine through the conserved F or W. A D gene is named only where the DNA matches it firmly. Size tells how often a clone was seen (once, few, many) or the class of an expanded clone, and some rows leave it out.

v_call: TRBV5-1
d_call: NA
clone_size: many
j_call: TRBJ2-1
cdr3_aa: CASSLVGNYNEQFF
cdr3_nt: TGCGCCAGCAGCTTGGTCGGGAATTACAATGAGCAGTTCTTC

v_call: TRBV2
d_call: NA
clone_size: many
j_call: TRBJ1-1
cdr3_aa: CASSDRSRATEAFF
cdr3_nt: TGTGCCAGCAGTGACCGGAGCAGGGCCACTGAAGCTTTCTTT

v_call: TRBV18
d_call: TRBD1
clone_size: NA
j_call: TRBJ2-5
cdr3_aa: CASSSDRGDPSQETQYF
cdr3_nt: TGTGCCAGCTCATCGGACAGGGGCGACCCCTCGCAAGAGACCCAGTACTTC

v_call: TRBV2
d_call: NA
clone_size: many
j_call: TRBJ2-4
cdr3_aa: CASILTNLAKNIQYF
cdr3_nt: TGTGCCAGCATACTGACAAATCTAGCCAAAAACATTCAGTACTTC

v_call: TRBV7-9
d_call: TRBD2
clone_size: many
j_call: TRBJ2-5
cdr3_aa: CASSGAGEEETQYF
cdr3_nt: TGTGCCAGCAGCGGAGCGGGAGAGGAGGAGACCCAGTACTTC

v_call: TRBV5-4
d_call: NA
clone_size: many
j_call: TRBJ2-7
cdr3_aa: CASSGTTRDAGSYEQYF
cdr3_nt: TGTGCCAGCAGCGGGACGACCCGGGACGCAGGATCCTACGAGCAGTACTTC

v_call: TRBV5-4
d_call: TRBD2
clone_size: NA
j_call: TRBJ2-1
cdr3_aa: CTSSFSSSGRDEQFF
cdr3_nt: TGTACCAGCAGCTTTTCTTCTAGCGGGAGGGACGAGCAGTTCTTC

v_call: TRBV7-9
d_call: TRBD2
clone_size: NA
j_call: TRBJ2-5
cdr3_aa: CAGSLTPVGRGSETQYF
cdr3_nt: TGTGCAGGCAGCTTAACCCCCGTGGGGAGGGGTTCAGAGACCCAGTACTTC

v_call: TRBV30
d_call: NA
clone_size: many
j_call: TRBJ2-5
cdr3_aa: CAWREGGPKYF
cdr3_nt: TGTGCCTGGAGGGAGGGTGGCCCGAAGTACTTC

v_call: TRBV7-9
d_call: NA
clone_size: NA
j_call: TRBJ1-6
cdr3_aa: CASSLVGAGNRSPLHF
cdr3_nt: TGTGCCAGCAGCTTAGTGGGGGCAGGGAACCGGTCACCCCTCCACTTT

v_call: TRBV20-1
d_call: NA
clone_size: many
j_call: TRBJ2-3
cdr3_aa: CSATQDQTWTDTQYF
cdr3_nt: TGCAGTGCTACCCAAGACCAGACGTGGACAGATACGCAGTATTTT

v_call: TRBV3-1
d_call: TRBD2
clone_size: many
j_call: TRBJ2-5
cdr3_aa: CASSHLLSSGRSKETQYF
cdr3_nt: TGTGCCAGCAGCCACCTTCTAAGTAGCGGGAGATCAAAAGAGACCCAGTACTTC

v_call: TRBV7-2
d_call: NA
clone_size: many
j_call: TRBJ2-1
cdr3_aa: CASSTRASYNEQFF
cdr3_nt: TGTGCCAGCAGCACCCGGGCTTCCTACAATGAGCAGTTCTTC

v_call: TRBV10-1
d_call: TRBD2
clone_size: NA
j_call: TRBJ2-3
cdr3_aa: CASSERAGTTDTQYF
cdr3_nt: TGCGCCAGCAGTGAAAGAGCGGGAACCACAGATACGCAGTATTTT

v_call: TRBV29-1
d_call: NA
clone_size: many
j_call: TRBJ2-5
cdr3_aa: CSAGMVQETQYF
cdr3_nt: TGCAGTGCCGGGATGGTTCAAGAGACCCAGTACTTC

v_call: TRBV27
d_call: NA
clone_size: few
j_call: TRBJ1-5
cdr3_aa: CASSINLNQPQHF
cdr3_nt: TGTGCCAGCAGCATCAACTTAAATCAGCCCCAGCATTTT

v_call: TRBV12-5
d_call: TRBD1
clone_size: NA
j_call: TRBJ2-4
cdr3_aa: CASGLQGVALAKNIQYF
cdr3_nt: TGTGCTAGTGGTTTGCAGGGGGTGGCATTAGCCAAAAACATTCAGTACTTC

v_call: TRBV24-1
d_call: TRBD1
clone_size: NA
j_call: TRBJ2-3
cdr3_aa: CATSETGGTDTQYF
cdr3_nt: TGTGCCACCAGTGAAACAGGGGGCACAGATACGCAGTATTTT

v_call: TRBV15
d_call: NA
clone_size: NA
j_call: TRBJ1-6
cdr3_aa: CAASSLSGGPYSPLHF
cdr3_nt: TGTGCCGCCAGCAGCCTCTCGGGGGGACCATATTCACCCCTCCACTTT

v_call: TRBV11-3
d_call: NA
clone_size: many
j_call: TRBJ2-7
cdr3_aa: CASSLDRSLTYEQYF
cdr3_nt: TGTGCCAGCAGCTTAGATCGGAGCTTGACCTACGAGCAGTACTTC

v_call: TRBV19
d_call: TRBD2
clone_size: NA
j_call: TRBJ2-3
cdr3_aa: CASSGSGRTEQYF
cdr3_nt: TGTGCCAGTAGTGGTAGCGGGAGGACTGAGCAGTATTTT

v_call: TRBV6-2/TRBV6-3
d_call: NA
clone_size: few
j_call: TRBJ1-4
cdr3_aa: CASRQAFGGSMEKLFF
cdr3_nt: TGTGCCAGCAGACAAGCCTTCGGGGGTTCGATGGAAAAACTGTTTTTT

v_call: TRBV20-1
d_call: TRBD2
clone_size: many
j_call: TRBJ2-1
cdr3_aa: CSVFSGRENNEQFF
cdr3_nt: TGCAGTGTTTTCAGCGGGAGGGAAAACAATGAGCAGTTCTTC

v_call: TRBV9
d_call: NA
clone_size: NA
j_call: TRBJ2-1
cdr3_aa: CASSGDSDRVLRFF
cdr3_nt: TGTGCCAGCAGCGGAGACAGTGATAGGGTTTTGAGGTTCTTC

v_call: TRBV5-1
d_call: NA
clone_size: many
j_call: TRBJ2-2
cdr3_aa: CASSLGLAGELFF
cdr3_nt: TGCGCCAGCAGCTTGGGGCTAGCCGGGGAGCTGTTTTTT

v_call: TRBV7-2
d_call: NA
clone_size: many
j_call: TRBJ2-7
cdr3_aa: CASSLGTVSYEQYF
cdr3_nt: TGTGCCAGCAGCTTAGGGACAGTCTCCTACGAGCAGTACTTC

v_call: TRBV4-2
d_call: NA
clone_size: many
j_call: TRBJ1-1
cdr3_aa: CASSRVNTEAFF
cdr3_nt: TGTGCCAGCAGCCGTGTGAACACTGAAGCTTTCTTT

v_call: TRBV3-1
d_call: NA
clone_size: many
j_call: TRBJ2-3
cdr3_aa: CASSSRKLGGTDTQYF
cdr3_nt: TGTGCCAGCAGCTCCCGAAAGTTAGGGGGCACAGATACGCAGTATTTT

v_call: TRBV20-1
d_call: NA
clone_size: few
j_call: TRBJ2-4
cdr3_aa: CSASRAGQRSKNIQYF
cdr3_nt: TGCAGTGCTAGTCGAGCGGGACAGAGATCCAAAAACATTCAGTACTTC

v_call: TRBV7-9
d_call: NA
clone_size: many
j_call: TRBJ2-7
cdr3_aa: CASSLAREQYF
cdr3_nt: TGTGCCAGCAGCTTAGCGAGAGAGCAGTACTTC

v_call: TRBV24-1
d_call: TRBD1
clone_size: NA
j_call: TRBJ1-1
cdr3_aa: CATGGQGGGNTEAFF
cdr3_nt: TGTGCCACCGGAGGACAGGGAGGGGGGAACACTGAAGCTTTCTTT

v_call: TRBV9
d_call: NA
clone_size: many
j_call: TRBJ2-7
cdr3_aa: CASSVGQGLYEQYF
cdr3_nt: TGTGCCAGCAGCGTAGGTCAGGGGCTCTACGAGCAGTACTTC

v_call: TRBV11-2
d_call: NA
clone_size: many
j_call: TRBJ2-1
cdr3_aa: CASSQVRSPYNEQFF
cdr3_nt: TGTGCCAGCAGCCAAGTACGTAGTCCCTACAATGAGCAGTTCTTC

v_call: TRBV5-1
d_call: TRBD1
clone_size: NA
j_call: TRBJ1-1
cdr3_aa: CASSIPGQTGGSMNTEAFF
cdr3_nt: TGCGCCAGCAGCATCCCGGGACAGACAGGGGGCTCTATGAACACTGAAGCTTTCTTT

v_call: TRBV30
d_call: NA
clone_size: many
j_call: TRBJ1-3
cdr3_aa: CAWSFGNTIYF
cdr3_nt: TGTGCCTGGAGCTTTGGAAACACCATATATTTT

v_call: TRBV11-2
d_call: NA
clone_size: NA
j_call: TRBJ2-7
cdr3_aa: CASSLEVGTPHEQYF
cdr3_nt: TGTGCCAGCAGCTTAGAAGTTGGGACCCCCCACGAGCAGTACTTC

v_call: TRBV7-3
d_call: NA
clone_size: NA
j_call: TRBJ1-5
cdr3_aa: CASSRLAGVTDTAYLCTNQPQHF
cdr3_nt: TGTGCCAGCAGCCGCCTAGCGGGAGTGACAGATACTGCGTATCTGTGTACCAATCAGCCCCAGCATTTT

v_call: TRBV2
d_call: NA
clone_size: NA
j_call: TRBJ1-4
cdr3_aa: CVSSPRFNEKPFF
cdr3_nt: TGTGTCAGCAGTCCTCGCTTCAATGAAAAACCGTTTTTT

v_call: TRBV20-1
d_call: TRBD2
clone_size: many
j_call: TRBJ2-7
cdr3_aa: CSAKQRLAAAYEQYF
cdr3_nt: TGCAGTGCTAAACAACGACTAGCGGCTGCCTACGAGCAGTACTTC

v_call: TRBV7-2
d_call: NA
clone_size: many
j_call: TRBJ2-2
cdr3_aa: CASSLGAGSTGELFF
cdr3_nt: TGTGCCAGCAGCTTAGGGGCAGGGAGCACCGGGGAGCTGTTTTTT

v_call: TRBV20-1
d_call: NA
clone_size: many
j_call: TRBJ2-7
cdr3_aa: CSARRASYEQYF
cdr3_nt: TGCAGTGCTAGGCGGGCCTCCTACGAGCAGTACTTC

v_call: TRBV7-9
d_call: NA
clone_size: NA
j_call: TRBJ1-1
cdr3_aa: CASSQGGQGDKFF
cdr3_nt: TGTGCCAGCAGCCAAGGAGGTCAGGGAGACAAATTCTTT

v_call: TRBV2
d_call: NA
clone_size: NA
j_call: TRBJ2-3
cdr3_aa: CASSRSNEQYF
cdr3_nt: TGTGCCAGCAGCCGAAGCAATGAGCAGTATTTT

v_call: TRBV6-2/TRBV6-3
d_call: NA
clone_size: many
j_call: TRBJ2-7
cdr3_aa: CASSYGQSYEQYF
cdr3_nt: TGTGCCAGCAGTTACGGACAGAGCTACGAGCAGTACTTC

v_call: TRBV7-2
d_call: TRBD2
clone_size: NA
j_call: TRBJ2-3
cdr3_aa: CASSRIAGGLGNEQYF
cdr3_nt: TGTGCCAGCAGCCGGATAGCGGGAGGGCTGGGAAATGAGCAGTATTTT

v_call: TRBV5-4
d_call: NA
clone_size: many
j_call: TRBJ1-6
cdr3_aa: CASSLAGVFNSPLHF
cdr3_nt: TGTGCCAGCAGCTTGGCTGGGGTTTTTAATTCACCCCTCCACTTT

v_call: TRBV19
d_call: NA
clone_size: few
j_call: TRBJ1-5
cdr3_aa: CASSASGLAGGNQPQHF
cdr3_nt: TGTGCCAGTAGTGCCTCGGGACTAGCGGGTGGCAATCAGCCCCAGCATTTT

v_call: TRBV7-8
d_call: TRBD2
clone_size: many
j_call: TRBJ2-3
cdr3_aa: CASSLRTSGTNTNTQYF
cdr3_nt: TGTGCCAGCAGCTTAAGGACTAGCGGGACTAACACAAATACGCAGTATTTT

v_call: TRBV5-4
d_call: NA
clone_size: many
j_call: TRBJ2-3
cdr3_aa: CASSLKQGPDTQYF
cdr3_nt: TGTGCCAGCAGCTTGAAACAGGGCCCAGATACGCAGTATTTT

v_call: TRBV9
d_call: NA
clone_size: few
j_call: TRBJ2-5
cdr3_aa: CASSVGAHQETQSF
cdr3_nt: TGTGCCAGCAGCGTAGGGGCTCACCAAGAGACCCAGTCCTTC

v_call: TRBV12-3/TRBV12-4
d_call: TRBD1
clone_size: NA
j_call: TRBJ1-1
cdr3_aa: CASSWTGRAFF
cdr3_nt: TGTGCCAGCAGCTGGACAGGAAGGGCTTTCTTT

v_call: TRBV20-1
d_call: TRBD2
clone_size: NA
j_call: TRBJ2-7
cdr3_aa: CSAIKRETSYEQYF
cdr3_nt: TGCAGTGCAATCAAGCGGGAGACCTCCTACGAGCAGTACTTC

v_call: TRBV7-2
d_call: NA
clone_size: many
j_call: TRBJ1-5
cdr3_aa: CASSLSSEQPQHF
cdr3_nt: TGTGCCAGCAGCTTAAGTTCAGAGCAGCCCCAGCATTTT

v_call: TRBV9
d_call: NA
clone_size: many
j_call: TRBJ2-1
cdr3_aa: CASSTGGASVHNEQFF
cdr3_nt: TGTGCCAGCAGCACAGGAGGGGCTAGCGTGCACAATGAGCAGTTCTTC